Listed below are T cell receptor beta chains from one sample, sequenced in a study of cytomegalovirus exposure and HLA in healthy donors. Only in-frame clones appear in the TCRdb table, and some are missing; sequencing was by immunoSEQ multiplex PCR. There are approximately 120,000 clones in the sample; over 60% occur only once, and roughly 9.8% lies in the top ten. Sequenced sample: PBMCs. These receptor sequences come from a man in his forties in good health and CMV-seropositive. CDR3s include the opening cysteine and the closing phenylalanine or tryptophan. Fields, in order: D gene, J gene, V gene, clone size, CDR3 DNA, CDR3 protein. A D gene is named only where the DNA matches it firmly. Size tells how often a clone was seen (once, few, many) or the class of an expanded clone, and some rows leave it out.

. | TRBJ2-2 | TRBV6-5 | . | TGTGCCAGCAGGACCCAGGGGAACACCGGGGAGCTGTTTTTT | CASRTQGNTGELFF
. | TRBJ2-2 | TRBV2 | . | TGTGCCAGCAAGTGGCAGGGCGCGAACACCGGGGAGCTGTTTTTT | CASKWQGANTGELFF
TRBD2 | TRBJ2-1 | TRBV5-1 | . | TGCGCCAGCAGCCCCAGGGTTACTAGCGGGGGCCACAATGAGCAGTTCTTC | CASSPRVTSGGHNEQFF
. | TRBJ2-2 | TRBV7-2 | . | TGTGCCAGCAGCGTAATCGCGAACACCGGGGAGCTGTTTTTT | CASSVIANTGELFF
. | TRBJ1-5 | TRBV7-2 | . | TGTGCCAGCAGCGGAGGGGGGGGCAATCAGCCCCAGCATTTT | CASSGGGGNQPQHF
. | TRBJ2-2 | TRBV18 | . | TGTGCCAGCTCACCACTCAACAGGAACACCGGGGAGCTGTTTTTT | CASSPLNRNTGELFF
TRBD2 | TRBJ2-2 | TRBV10-1 | . | TGCGCCAGCAGTGATTCCCGGGAGCGGGGGAACACCGGGGAGCTGTTTTTT | CASSDSRERGNTGELFF
. | TRBJ1-4 | TRBV28 | . | TGTGCCAGCAGTACCTACAGGGCGGGTAATGAAAAACTGTTTTTT | CASSTYRAGNEKLFF
. | TRBJ1-2 | TRBV6-1 | few | TGTGCCAGCAGTGTCACCGGGACAACGACTAACTATGGCTACACCTTC | CASSVTGTTTNYGYTF
. | TRBJ2-3 | TRBV7-6 | few | TGTGCCAGCAGCCCCGGGGGCACAGATACGCAGTATTTT | CASSPGGTDTQYF
. | TRBJ1-2 | TRBV4-1 | . | TGCGCCAGCAGCCCCCAAAGGACAGAGAACTATGGCTACACCTTC | CASSPQRTENYGYTF
. | TRBJ1-2 | TRBV27 | . | TGTGCCAGCAGTTTAAAGCCCAGGGGAACCGGTGGCTACACCTTC | CASSLKPRGTGGYTF
. | TRBJ2-7 | TRBV4-1 | . | TGCGCCAGCAGCCAAGCCGCGATAGCTTACGAGCAGTACTTC | CASSQAAIAYEQYF
TRBD1 | TRBJ2-7 | TRBV7-9 | . | TGTGCCAGCAGCTTACTGAGAGAGGAGACAGGGGACCCCTACGAGCAGTACTTC | CASSLLREETGDPYEQYF
TRBD1 | TRBJ1-5 | TRBV27 | . | TGTGCCAGCAGTTTAAGGGGGACAGGCTATTATAGCAATCAGCCCCAGCATTTT | CASSLRGTGYYSNQPQHF
. | TRBJ2-5 | TRBV5-1 | once | TGCGCCAGCAGCTTAGGGGGAGGGGAAGTGACCCAGTACTTC | CASSLGGGEVTQYF
. | TRBJ2-5 | TRBV7-6 | . | TGTGCCAGCAGCCAGGGACTTGAAGAGACCCAGTACTTC | CASSQGLEETQYF
TRBD1 | TRBJ1-2 | TRBV5-4 | . | TGTGCCAGCAGCCAGGGACAGGTATATGGCTACACCTTC | CASSQGQVYGYTF
. | TRBJ1-1 | TRBV13 | . | TGTGCCAGCAGCCCCTTGGGCTTTTTGAACACTGAAGCTTTCTTT | CASSPLGFLNTEAFF
TRBD1 | TRBJ2-7 | TRBV6-1 | once | TGTGCCAGCAGGGACAGGGGGCTCTACGAGCAGTACTTC | CASRDRGLYEQYF
. | TRBJ2-5 | TRBV11-2 | . | TGTGCCAGCAGCTTAGGGGTAGGGGCAGTACAAGAGACCCAGTACTTC | CASSLGVGAVQETQYF
. | TRBJ2-3 | TRBV6-1 | . | TGTGCCAGCATCGGTCGCGGGGTCATCACAGATACGCAGTATTTT | CASIGRGVITDTQYF
TRBD1 | TRBJ2-1 | TRBV7-9 | . | TGTGCCAGCAGCGAACAGGGGAGCTCCTACAATGAGCAGTTCTTC | CASSEQGSSYNEQFF
TRBD1 | TRBJ1-1 | TRBV2 | once | TGTGCCAGCAGGGTACAGGGGGTTACTGAAGCTTTCTTT | CASRVQGVTEAFF
TRBD1 | TRBJ2-7 | TRBV11-2 | . | TGTGCCAGTAAGACCGGGACAGGCCCTTCCTACGAGCAGTACTTC | CASKTGTGPSYEQYF
. | TRBJ1-2 | TRBV28 | . | TGTGCCAGCAGTTTAGATTTTCCGGGGGGCTACACCTTC | CASSLDFPGGYTF
. | TRBJ1-6 | TRBV4-3 | . | TGCGCCAGCAGCCAAGTGGACTCAAGAAGGTCACCCCTCCACTTT | CASSQVDSRRSPLHF
. | TRBJ2-5 | TRBV5-1 | . | TGCGCCAGCAAGGGGACTGTTCACGAGACCCAGTACTTC | CASKGTVHETQYF
. | TRBJ1-1 | TRBV28 | . | TGTGCCAGCTCGTTCAGGGGACCGAGTTACACTGAAGCTTTCTTT | CASSFRGPSYTEAFF
TRBD2 | TRBJ2-4 | TRBV5-1 | . | TGCGCCAGCAGCTTGGAGGGGGGACTAGCCAAAAACAGTCAGTACTTC | CASSLEGGLAKNSQYF
. | TRBJ1-5 | TRBV6-1 | . | TGTGCCAGCAGATCCGTCCAGCCCCAGCATTTT | CASRSVQPQHF
TRBD1 | TRBJ2-2 | TRBV18 | once | TGTGCCAGCTCACCTGGGACAGGGAACACCGGGGAGCTGTTTTTT | CASSPGTGNTGELFF
. | TRBJ1-1 | TRBV4-3 | . | TGCGCCAGCAGCCCCCGAGGTTTTTTCGCTGAAGCTTTCTTT | CASSPRGFFAEAFF
. | TRBJ1-5 | TRBV7-8 | once | TGTGCCAGCAGCTTAGTCGACAGGAATCAGCCCCAGCATTTT | CASSLVDRNQPQHF
TRBD1 | TRBJ2-7 | TRBV4-3 | . | TGCGCCAGCAGCCAAGATCCGGCAGGGGGTGGGGAGCAGTACTTC | CASSQDPAGGGEQYF
. | TRBJ2-3 | TRBV27 | . | TGTGCCAGCAGTTTAGGGGGCCACACGCAGTATTTT | CASSLGGHTQYF
. | TRBJ2-7 | TRBV27 | . | TGTGCCAGCAGTTTAAATGGCAGGGGAGACGAGCAGTACTTC | CASSLNGRGDEQYF
TRBD1 | TRBJ2-7 | TRBV28 | . | TGTGCCAGCGGCCCCGGGGACAGGGATGAAGAGCAGTACTTC | CASGPGDRDEEQYF
TRBD1 | TRBJ2-1 | TRBV6-6 | . | TGTGCCAGCAGTTACTCGCGGGACAGGGGGAACAATGAGCAGTTCTTC | CASSYSRDRGNNEQFF
TRBD1 | TRBJ1-2 | TRBV5-1 | . | TGCGCCAGCAGCAGAGGACAGGTTCTGGATTATGGCTACACCTTC | CASSRGQVLDYGYTF
. | TRBJ2-7 | TRBV6-1 | few | TGTGCCAGCAGTGCCGATGTGTGGCAAACCCCCTACGAGCAGTACTTC | CASSADVWQTPYEQYF
. | TRBJ2-7 | TRBV7-3 | . | TGTGCCAGCAGCCGGACGGGGAGCTCCTACGAGCAGTACTTC | CASSRTGSSYEQYF
TRBD2 | TRBJ2-3 | TRBV5-1 | . | TGCGCCAGCAGCTTGTCGGGGTGGGAAGCGAGCGGGGGTCACACAGATACGCAGTATTTT | CASSLSGWEASGGHTDTQYF
. | TRBJ2-2 | TRBV28 | . | TGTGCCAGCAGAGTTTTGTTGCGGGGCTACACCGGGGAGCTGTTTTTT | CASRVLLRGYTGELFF
. | TRBJ2-2 | TRBV9 | . | TGTGCCAGCAGACAGACAGGCGCGAACACCGGGGAGCTGTTTTTT | CASRQTGANTGELFF
TRBD1 | TRBJ2-3 | TRBV2 | few | TGTGCCAGTTGCGTCGAGGACAGGGCCCAAGATACGCAGTATTTT | CASCVEDRAQDTQYF
. | TRBJ1-6 | TRBV10-1 | . | TGCGCCAGCAGTGATAAACAGAATTCACCCCTCCACTTT | CASSDKQNSPLHF
. | TRBJ2-2 | TRBV5-1 | . | TGCGCCAGCAGCTTGCAATCGCAGGGGTCCACCGGGGAGCTGTTTTTT | CASSLQSQGSTGELFF
TRBD1 | TRBJ2-4 | TRBV4-3 | . | TGCGCCAGCAGCCAGGGGACAGGTCTAGCCAAAAACATTCAGTACTTC | CASSQGTGLAKNIQYF
TRBD1 | TRBJ2-7 | TRBV18 | . | TGTGCCAGCTCACCGAGACAGGGGTCTCCCTACGAGCAGTACTTC | CASSPRQGSPYEQYF